Only one count was recorded for the clone carrying this T cell receptor beta chain. This record belongs to a study of blood T cell repertoires in COVID-19. About the research overall: Specimens from acute and convalescent COVID-19 originated in the United States, Italy and Spain. PBMCs, B-cell-depleted T cells, or T cells provided the cDNA or gDNA that made up the material.

Profiling relied on immunoSEQ multiplex PCR, and the TCRdb table lists in-frame clones only, not all of them. Seen here are under 150,000 clones, roughly 90% observed once, and the top ten hold roughly 18%. Specimen: peripheral blood. The source of this sequence is a man aged 45-65 years with active or convalescent COVID-19.

The CDR3 loop reads CATSDLSAGETGELFF. In nucleotides, the CDR3 is TGTGCCACCAGTGATTTATCGGCGGGAGAGACCGGGGAGCTGTTTTTT. This rearrangement joins TRBV24-1 to TRBJ2-2; 7 bases are shared with TRBD2. CDR1 is KGHDR, CDR2 SFDVKD, per germline. Trimming removed 1 base from V and 5 bases from J; junction bases left unmatched: 6. This CDR3 contains 16 residues.